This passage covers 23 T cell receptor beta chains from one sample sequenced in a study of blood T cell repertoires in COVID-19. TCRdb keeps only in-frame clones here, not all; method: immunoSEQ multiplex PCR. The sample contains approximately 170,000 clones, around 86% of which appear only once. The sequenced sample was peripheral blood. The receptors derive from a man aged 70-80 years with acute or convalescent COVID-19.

CDR3 amino acids: CASRSQGDLYGYTF. Here the CDR3 DNA reads TGTGCCAGCAGATCTCAGGGGGATCTCTATGGCTACACCTTC. This sequence joins TRBV5-5 and TRBJ1-2, with 7 nucleotides matching TRBD1. The CDR3 extends over 14 amino acids. Germline loops: CDR1 SGHKS, CDR2 YYEKEE (reference sequence). V lost 5 bases to trimming and J lost 4 bases; unmatched junction nucleotides: 8.

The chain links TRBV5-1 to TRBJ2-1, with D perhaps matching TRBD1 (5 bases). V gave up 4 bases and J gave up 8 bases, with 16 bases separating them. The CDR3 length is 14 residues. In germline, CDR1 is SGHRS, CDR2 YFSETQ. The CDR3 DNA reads TGCGCCAGCAGCCCAGGGTCCCTATTGGATGAGCAGTTCTTC. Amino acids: CASSPGSLLDEQFF.

The DNA for the CDR3 is TGCGCCAGCAGCCAGGGGGGACAGGACCACTATGGCTACACCTTC. Translating it yields CASSQGGQDHYGYTF. The chain joins TRBV4-1 to TRBJ1-2, with TRBD1 identical over 8 bases. Trimming cost V 3 bases and J 3 bases; bases outside gene matches: 6. This CDR3 is built from 15 residues. Looked up from germline, CDR1 is MGHRA and CDR2 is YSYEKL.

This CDR3 is CASISGTGRTEAFF. In nucleotides, the CDR3 is TGTGCCAGCATATCCGGGACAGGGCGCACTGAAGCTTTCTTT. The V call is TRBV6-5, the J call TRBJ1-1; 9 nucleotides match TRBD1. CDR1 and CDR2 (germline): MNHEY, SVGAGI. The CDR3 is made up of 14 amino acids. The trim removed 7 bases at V and 4 bases at J, leaving 7 bases unmatched.

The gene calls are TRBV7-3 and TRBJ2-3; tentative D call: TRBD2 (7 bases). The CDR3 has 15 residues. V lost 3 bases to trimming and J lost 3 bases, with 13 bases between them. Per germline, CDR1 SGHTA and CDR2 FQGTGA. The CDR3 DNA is TGTGCCAGCAGCTTTAGTGGGGGGGCGACAGATACGCAGTATTTT. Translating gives CASSFSGGATDTQYF.

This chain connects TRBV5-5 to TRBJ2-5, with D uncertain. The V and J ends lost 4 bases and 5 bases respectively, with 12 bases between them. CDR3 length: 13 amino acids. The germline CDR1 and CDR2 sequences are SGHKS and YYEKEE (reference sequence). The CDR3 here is CASSLSPRETQYF. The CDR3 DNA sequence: TGTGCCAGCAGCCTAAGCCCGAGGGAGACCCAGTACTTC.

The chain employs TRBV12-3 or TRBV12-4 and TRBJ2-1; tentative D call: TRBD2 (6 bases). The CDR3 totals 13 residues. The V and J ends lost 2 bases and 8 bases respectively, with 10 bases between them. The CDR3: CASSLREFYEQFF. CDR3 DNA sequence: TGTGCCAGCAGTTTACGGGAGTTCTATGAGCAGTTCTTC.

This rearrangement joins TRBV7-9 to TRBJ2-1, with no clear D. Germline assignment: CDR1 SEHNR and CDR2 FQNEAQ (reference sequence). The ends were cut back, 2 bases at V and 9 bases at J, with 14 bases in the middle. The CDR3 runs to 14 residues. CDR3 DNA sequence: TGTGCCAGCAGCTTATCTCTCAGTGCGGCTGAGCAGTTCTTC. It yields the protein CASSLSLSAAEQFF.

In nucleotides, the CDR3 is TGTGCCAGCAGTCCCTCGGACAGAAATCAGCCCCAGCATTTT. It is translated as CASSPSDRNQPQHF. The chain recombines TRBV28 with TRBJ1-5, with D tentatively TRBD1 (6 bases). This CDR3 region has 14 residues. The germline V and J ends were trimmed by 5 bases and 4 bases, with 12 bases remaining between them. The germline gives CDR1 MDHEN, CDR2 SYDVKM.

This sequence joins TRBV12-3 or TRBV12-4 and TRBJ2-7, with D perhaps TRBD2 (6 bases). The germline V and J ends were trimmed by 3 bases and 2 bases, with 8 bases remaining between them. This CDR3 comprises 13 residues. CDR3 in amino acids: CASSFAGTYEQYF. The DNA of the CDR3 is TGTGCCAGCAGTTTCGCGGGGACCTACGAGCAGTACTTC.

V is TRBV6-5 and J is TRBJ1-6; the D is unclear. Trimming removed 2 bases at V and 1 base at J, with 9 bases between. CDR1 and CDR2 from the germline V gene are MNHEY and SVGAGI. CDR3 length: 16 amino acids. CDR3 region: CASSYGRISYNSPLHF. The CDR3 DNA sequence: TGTGCCAGCAGTTACGGCAGGATTTCCTATAATTCACCCCTCCACTTT.

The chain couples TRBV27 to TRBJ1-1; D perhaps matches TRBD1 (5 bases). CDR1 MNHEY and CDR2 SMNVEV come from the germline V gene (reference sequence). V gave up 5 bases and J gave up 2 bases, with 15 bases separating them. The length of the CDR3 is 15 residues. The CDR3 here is CASSPQETGNTEAFF. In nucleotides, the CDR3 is TGTGCCAGCAGTCCACAGGAAACAGGAAACACTGAAGCTTTCTTT.

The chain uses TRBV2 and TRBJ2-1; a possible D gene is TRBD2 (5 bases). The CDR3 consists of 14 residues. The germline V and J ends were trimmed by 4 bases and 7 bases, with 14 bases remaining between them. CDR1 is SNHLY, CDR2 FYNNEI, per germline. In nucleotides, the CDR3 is TGTGCCAGCAGTGGCGAACCCCGAGGGAATGAGCAGTTCTTC. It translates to CASSGEPRGNEQFF.

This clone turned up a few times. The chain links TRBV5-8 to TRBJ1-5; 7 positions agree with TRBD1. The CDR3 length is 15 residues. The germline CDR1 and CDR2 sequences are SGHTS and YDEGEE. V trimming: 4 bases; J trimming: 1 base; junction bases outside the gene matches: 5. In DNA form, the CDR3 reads TGTGCCAGCAGCATACAGGGGAGGAGCAATCAGCCCCAGCATTTT. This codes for CASSIQGRSNQPQHF.

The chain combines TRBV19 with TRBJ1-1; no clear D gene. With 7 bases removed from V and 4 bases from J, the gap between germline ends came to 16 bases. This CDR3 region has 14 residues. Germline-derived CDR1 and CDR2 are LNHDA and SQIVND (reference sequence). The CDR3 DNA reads TGTGCCAGTACTCCCCTTGGTGGTAGCACTGAAGCTTTCTTT. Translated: CASTPLGGSTEAFF.

CDR3 sequence (DNA): TGTGCCAGCAGCTCCCCGGACAGGGCTTTAACTTTCTTT. Amino acid sequence: CASSSPDRALTFF. V and J are TRBV28 and TRBJ1-1; 8 positions match TRBD1. Unmatched junction bases numbered 12, after V lost 6 bases and J lost 12 bases. The CDR3 is 13 residues long. The V gene's germline CDR1 is MDHEN and CDR2 SYDVKM.

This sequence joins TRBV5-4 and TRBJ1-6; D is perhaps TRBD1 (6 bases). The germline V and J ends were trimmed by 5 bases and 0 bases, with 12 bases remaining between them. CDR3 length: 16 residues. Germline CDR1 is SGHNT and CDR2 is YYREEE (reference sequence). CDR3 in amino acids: CASSPGHSSYNSPLHF. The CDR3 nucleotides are TGTGCCAGCAGTCCGGGACATAGCTCCTATAATTCACCCCTCCACTTT.

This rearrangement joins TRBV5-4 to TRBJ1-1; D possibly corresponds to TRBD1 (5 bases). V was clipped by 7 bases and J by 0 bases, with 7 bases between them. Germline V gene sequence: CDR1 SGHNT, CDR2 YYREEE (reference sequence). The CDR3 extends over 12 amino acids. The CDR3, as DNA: TGTGCCAGCGGGGGGATGAACACTGAAGCTTTCTTT. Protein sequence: CASGGMNTEAFF.

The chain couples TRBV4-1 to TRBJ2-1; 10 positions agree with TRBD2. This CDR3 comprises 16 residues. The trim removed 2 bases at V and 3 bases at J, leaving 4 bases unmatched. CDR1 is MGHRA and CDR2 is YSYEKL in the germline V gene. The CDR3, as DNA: TGCGCCAGCAGCCAACCAACTAGCGGGAACTACAATGAGCAGTTCTTC. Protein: CASSQPTSGNYNEQFF.

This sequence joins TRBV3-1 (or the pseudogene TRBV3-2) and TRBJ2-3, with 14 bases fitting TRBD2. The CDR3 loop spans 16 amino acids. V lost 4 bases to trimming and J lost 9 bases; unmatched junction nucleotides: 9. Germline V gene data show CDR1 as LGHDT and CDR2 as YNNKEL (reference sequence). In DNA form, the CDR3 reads TGTGCCAGCAGCCTCGGGACTAGCGGGAGAAGGGACACGCAGTATTTT. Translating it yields CASSLGTSGRRDTQYF.

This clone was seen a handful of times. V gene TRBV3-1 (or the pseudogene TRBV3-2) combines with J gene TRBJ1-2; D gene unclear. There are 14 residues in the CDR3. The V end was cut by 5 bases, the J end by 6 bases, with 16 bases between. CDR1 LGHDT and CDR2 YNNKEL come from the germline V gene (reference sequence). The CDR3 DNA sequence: TGTGCCAGCAGCTCTCATCCCTACGGGGATGGCTACACCTTC. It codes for CASSSHPYGDGYTF.

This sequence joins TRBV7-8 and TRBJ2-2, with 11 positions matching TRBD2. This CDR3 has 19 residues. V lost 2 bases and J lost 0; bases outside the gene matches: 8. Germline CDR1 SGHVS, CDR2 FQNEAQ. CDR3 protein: CASSLNAGLAATNTGELFF. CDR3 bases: TGTGCCAGCAGCTTAAATGCGGGACTAGCGGCAACGAACACCGGGGAGCTGTTTTTT.

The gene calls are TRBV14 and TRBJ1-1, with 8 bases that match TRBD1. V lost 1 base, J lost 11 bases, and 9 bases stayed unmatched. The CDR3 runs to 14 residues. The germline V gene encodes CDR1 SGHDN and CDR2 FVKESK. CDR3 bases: TGTGCCAGCAGCCAAGGAACAGGGGGAAGAAACGCTTTCTTT. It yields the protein CASSQGTGGRNAFF.